Listed below are T cell receptor beta chains from one sample, sequenced in a study of CD4+ T cells in melanoma. Method: immunoSEQ multiplex PCR; TCRdb's copy keeps in-frame clones and lacks some. The sample records 17,000 or so clones, roughly four fifths being singletons. The sequencing sample was made of cells from a culture (not recorded whether cultured in vitro). These receptor sequences come from a human donor with melanoma. CDR3s include the opening cysteine and the closing phenylalanine or tryptophan.

v_call: TRBV7-8; j_call: TRBJ2-3; cdr3_aa: CASSLGFEDTQYF
v_call: TRBV27; j_call: TRBJ1-5; cdr3_aa: CASSLWYLGGQPQHF
v_call: TRBV5-4; j_call: TRBJ2-7; cdr3_aa: CASSLVGTGSYEQYF
v_call: TRBV6-1; j_call: TRBJ2-1; cdr3_aa: CASIDVGQGANEQFF
v_call: TRBV28; j_call: TRBJ2-1; cdr3_aa: CASSLWTGGRGNEQFF
v_call: TRBV7-9; j_call: TRBJ1-4; cdr3_aa: CASSLTGGAEEKLFF
v_call: TRBV4-2; j_call: TRBJ1-2; cdr3_aa: CASSQDIRDTRHGYTF
v_call: TRBV19; j_call: TRBJ1-1; cdr3_aa: CASSRRDRGPEAFF
v_call: TRBV7-2; j_call: TRBJ1-5; cdr3_aa: CASSLEISNQPQHF
v_call: TRBV5-4; j_call: TRBJ2-4; cdr3_aa: CASSLYGKNIQYF
v_call: TRBV10-1; j_call: TRBJ2-5; cdr3_aa: CASSRSTSGQETQYF
v_call: TRBV30; j_call: TRBJ2-3; cdr3_aa: CAWSVTRTSGAPDTQYF
v_call: TRBV6-5; j_call: TRBJ1-2; cdr3_aa: CASRTAGAGNYGYTF
v_call: TRBV5-1; j_call: TRBJ2-3; cdr3_aa: CASSLGPSGPGDTQYF
v_call: TRBV4-1; j_call: TRBJ1-1; cdr3_aa: CASSQRTPSMNTEAFF
v_call: TRBV7-9; j_call: TRBJ1-5; cdr3_aa: CASSVGQNNQPQHF
v_call: TRBV6-5; j_call: TRBJ1-2; cdr3_aa: CASSYSGQNHYGYTF
v_call: TRBV6-6; j_call: TRBJ2-7; cdr3_aa: CASRTGTGADYEQYF
v_call: TRBV18; j_call: TRBJ1-5; cdr3_aa: CASSPPGTNQPQHF
v_call: TRBV11-2; j_call: TRBJ1-6; cdr3_aa: CASSLASGKVTLHF
v_call: TRBV5-1; j_call: TRBJ1-2; cdr3_aa: CASSHSQGYGYTF
v_call: TRBV18; j_call: TRBJ1-2; cdr3_aa: CASSPTRGYYGYTF
v_call: TRBV7-9; j_call: TRBJ1-6; cdr3_aa: CASSRDRNSPLHF
v_call: TRBV19; j_call: TRBJ1-2; cdr3_aa: CASRTLRESANYGYTF
v_call: TRBV12-5; j_call: TRBJ1-5; cdr3_aa: CASGRRYNQPQHF
v_call: TRBV5-1; j_call: TRBJ2-3; cdr3_aa: CASSPGLLTSTDTQYF
v_call: TRBV5-1; j_call: TRBJ2-5; cdr3_aa: CASSLGQMSETQYF
v_call: TRBV5-4; j_call: TRBJ1-1; cdr3_aa: CASSLDSVFGAFF
v_call: TRBV6-5; j_call: TRBJ1-1; cdr3_aa: CASSFDREGFTEAFF